The clone carrying this T cell receptor beta chain was observed at least ten times. What it binds is not known. This sample was included in a study of regulatory T cells in long-lasting Graves disease. The study's findings and limits: With a few thousand shared public clonotypes, persistent patients exceeded new patients, who shared around 970.

The CDR3 sequence is 14 residues long. V gave up 3 bases and J gave up 12 bases; unmatched junction bases: 10. Germline assignment: CDR1 KGHDR and CDR2 SFDVKD. The authors built TCR beta libraries using iRepertoire HTBI primers and Arm-PCR of CDR3 regions. TCRdb re-derived calls from the multiplex PCR reads in MiXCR, one entry per CDR3 protein. The top ten hold 16% of the sample, which has 350,000 to 450,000 distinct CDR3 sequences, 15% seen once. The time point was: newly diagnosed GD, antithyroid drugs for less than 3 months. The TCR library used RNA extracted from PBMCs. As collected, the peripheral blood samples measured about 9.2 milliliters each and went into EDTA tubes. The sample also formed part of further work on T cells in Graves' hyperthyroidism and ophthalmopathy. That source reports: A set of HTBI primers served as the primers for a first-round RT-PCR of the TCR CDR3. Blood shared most expanded thyroid clonotypes above 0.001.

The receptor comes from a woman in her 30s with Graves disease. The gene calls are TRBV24-1 and TRBJ1-5; 7 nucleotides match TRBD1. Sequenced material: peripheral blood mononuclear cells (PBMCs), taken at new diagnosis, from a patient treated with antithyroid drugs. In DNA, the CDR3 is TGTGCCACCAGTGATACACGACAGGGAATCGACCAGCATTTT. Encoded protein: CATSDTRQGIDQHF.